A single sample gave rise to the 18 T cell receptor beta chains below, sequenced in a study of control samples from healthy donors and cancer patients (dated by TCRdb to 2020 to 2022). Libraries were prepared through the immunoSEQ multiplex PCR assay. The table was pulled from immuneACCESS by TCRdb, which kept in-frame rearrangements only. Such tables lose some clones; where checked, under half of the loss comes from unresolved V genes, and the rest has no known cause. The sample records about 160,000 clones, just over 95% of which are singletons. The ten largest clones add up to 0.95% to 1.1% of the sample. The specimen was blood. The receptors originated from a woman aged 25-40 years in good health.

The chain employs TRBV11-3 and TRBJ1-1, with D perhaps matching TRBD1 (6 bases). Deletions cut 4 bases from V and 5 bases from J, with 20 bases between. The CDR3 runs to 16 residues. Germline V gene lookup returns CDR1 SGHNT and CDR2 YENEEA. Written as DNA, the CDR3 is TGTGCCAGCAGCTCCTCGATAGGGCAGGGGAGGACTGAAGCTTTCTTT. Translation: CASSSSIGQGRTEAFF.

The sample holds one count of this clone. The chain is built from TRBV20-1 and TRBJ1-2; a possible D gene is TRBD1 (5 bases). Germline values: CDR1 DFQATT, CDR2 SNEGSKA (reference sequence). V was clipped by 3 bases and J by 0 bases, with 11 bases between them. The CDR3 spans 14 residues. The chain's CDR3 is CSASETVANYGYTF. The CDR3 DNA is TGCAGTGCTAGTGAGACAGTAGCTAACTATGGCTACACCTTC.

This clone came up once. This chain joins TRBV6-5 and TRBJ2-5, with 8 bases identical to TRBD1. V shed 5 bases and J 5 bases; nucleotides not matched to a gene: 10. Germline assignment: CDR1 MNHEY and CDR2 SVGAGI. The CDR3 consists of 15 residues. The CDR3 nucleotides are TGTGCCAGCAGTCACCCGGGACAGGCGGTTGAGACCCAGTACTTC. Its translation: CASSHPGQAVETQYF.

The J gene is TRBJ2-2, the V gene TRBV28, with 8 bases that match TRBD1. V gave up 3 bases and J gave up 5 bases; unmatched junction bases: 8. The CDR3 runs 16 residues. Germline loops: CDR1 MDHEN, CDR2 SYDVKM. The CDR3 region is CASSFLYRGKTGELFF. CDR3 sequence (DNA): TGTGCCAGCAGTTTCCTTTACAGGGGGAAAACCGGGGAGCTGTTTTTT.

By frequency in the sample, this clone is medium-sized (0.01 to 0.1%). The chain links TRBV6-2 or TRBV6-3 to TRBJ2-3, with TRBD2 matching 9 bases. CDR3 size: 14 residues. The V and J ends lost 6 bases and 4 bases, in that order; junction bases with no gene match: 5. In germline, CDR1 is MNHEY, CDR2 SVGEGT. The CDR3 DNA sequence: TGTGCCAGCAGCGTAGCGGGAGAGGCAGATACGCAGTATTTT. As protein: CASSVAGEADTQYF.

The V gene is TRBV2, the J gene TRBJ1-4; maybe TRBD1 (6 bases). V shed 6 bases and J shed 7 bases, with 15 bases lying between them. The germline gives CDR1 SNHLY, CDR2 FYNNEI. The CDR3 spans 14 residues. CDR3 in DNA: TGTGCCAGCAGCCCCGGCAGGGGCGGTGAAAAACTGTTTTTT. Translating it yields CASSPGRGGEKLFF.

V usage is TRBV5-1 and J usage is TRBJ2-7; a possible D gene is TRBD2 (6 bases). Looked up from germline, CDR1 is SGHRS and CDR2 is YFSETQ. The CDR3 length is 14 residues. V gave up 1 base and J gave up 2 bases, with 10 bases separating them. The CDR3 is CASSLPGLPYEQYF. The CDR3 DNA follows: TGCGCCAGCAGCTTGCCGGGACTCCCCTACGAGCAGTACTTC.

CDR3 in DNA: TGTGCCAGCAGCTTGGTTGGGGACAGAGCCTACGAGCAGTACTTC. Protein sequence: CASSLVGDRAYEQYF. The rearrangement links TRBV11-1 to TRBJ2-7; TRBD1 agrees at 7 bases. The CDR3 has 15 residues. With 3 bases clipped from V and 2 bases from J, the junction kept 7 bases outside the gene matches. The V gene's germline CDR1 is SGHAT and CDR2 FQDESV (reference sequence).

The DNA of the CDR3 is TGTGCCAGCGGAACAGGGAATCTTGTTCAGCCCCAGCATTTT. Protein product: CASGTGNLVQPQHF. The rearrangement uses TRBV4-2 and TRBJ1-5, with D possibly being TRBD1 (6 bases). Germline lookup yields CDR1 LGHNA and CDR2 YNFKEQ. Trimming shortened V by 8 bases and J by 6 bases, and 17 bases separated the two germline ends. The CDR3 covers 14 residues.

This clone was observed once. The chain is built from TRBV19 and TRBJ2-3; D remains ambiguous. The CDR3 sequence is 14 residues long. CDR1 and CDR2 (germline): LNHDA, SQIVND (reference sequence). V lost 1 base, J lost 7 bases, and 12 bases lay in between. CDR3 region: CASSIGPGWNTQYF. In nucleotides, the CDR3 is TGTGCCAGTAGTATAGGTCCCGGATGGAATACGCAGTATTTT. The full variable domain, completed using reference TRBV19 and TRBJ2-3, is DGGITQSPKYLFRKEGQNVTLSCEQNLNHDAMYWYRQDPGQGLRLIYYSQIVNDFQKGDIAEGYSVSREKKESFPLTVTSAQKNPTAFYLCASSIGPGWNTQYFGPGTRLTVL.

The V gene is TRBV5-1, the J gene TRBJ2-7; 11 nucleotides align to TRBD1. Germline trimming cut 1 base from V and 0 bases from J; bases unmatched to any gene: 6. Germline values: CDR1 SGHRS, CDR2 YFSETQ. This CDR3 contains 17 residues. The CDR3 nucleotides are TGCGCCAGCAGCTTGTCCCTCGGGACAGGGGGCTCCTACGAGCAGTACTTC. Encoded protein: CASSLSLGTGGSYEQYF.

The chain couples TRBV27 to TRBJ1-6, with D uncertain. The germline V gene has CDR1 MNHEY and CDR2 SMNVEV (reference sequence). The V end lost 6 bases, the J end lost 2 bases, and 8 bases lay between the germline ends. The CDR3 has 14 residues. The CDR3 bases are TGTGCCAGCAGAGGTGGTCCCTATAATTCACCCCTCCACTTT. Protein product: CASRGGPYNSPLHF.

This chain joins TRBV3-1 (or the pseudogene TRBV3-2) and TRBJ1-3, with TRBD1 matching 8 bases. Germline V gives CDR1 LGHDT, CDR2 YNNKEL (reference sequence). There are 18 residues in the CDR3. With 4 bases clipped from V and 0 bases from J, the junction kept 11 bases outside the gene matches. The CDR3 nucleotides read TGTGCCAGCAGCCGGTTCGGGACAGGCACTTTCTCTGGAAACACCATATATTTT. This sequence encodes CASSRFGTGTFSGNTIYF.

The CDR3 is CASSLVHGVEETQYF. DNA of the CDR3: TGTGCCAGCAGCCTAGTACATGGGGTAGAAGAGACCCAGTACTTC. This chain uses TRBV7-9 with TRBJ2-5; D gene ambiguous. CDR3 length: 15 amino acids. CDR1 and CDR2 from the germline V gene are SEHNR and FQNEAQ (reference sequence). The V end was cut by 5 bases, the J end by 3 bases, with 16 bases between.

The count of this clone is one. The chain uses TRBV19 and TRBJ1-1; possibly TRBD1 for D (5 bases). The CDR3 runs to 19 residues. Germline CDR1 is LNHDA and CDR2 is SQIVND (reference sequence). V was pared by 6 bases and J by 1 base, with 27 bases between. The CDR3: CASSQAGGDWDRWNTEAFF. The CDR3 region has the DNA TGTGCCAGTAGCCAAGCGGGGGGGGATTGGGACCGATGGAACACTGAAGCTTTCTTT.

This rearrangement joins TRBV2 to TRBJ2-1; no clear D. Trimming left V 3 bases short and J 7 bases short, with 7 bases between. This CDR3 spans 12 amino acids. Germline V CDR1 and CDR2: SNHLY, FYNNEI. In nucleotides, the CDR3 is TGTGCCAGCAGTGATAATTGGAATGAGCAGTTCTTC. As protein: CASSDNWNEQFF.

This chain joins TRBV29-1 and TRBJ1-1; D possibly corresponds to TRBD1 (6 bases). The V end was cut by 5 bases, the J end by 7 bases, with 11 bases between. This CDR3 comprises 11 residues. In germline, CDR1 is SQVTM, CDR2 ANQGSEA. For the CDR3, the DNA is TGCAGCGTTTCACTGGACAGTGAAGCTTTCTTT. Translated: CSVSLDSEAFF.

The V and J genes are TRBV6-5 and TRBJ2-1; TRBD1 matches at 10 bases. Germline V gene data show CDR1 as MNHEY and CDR2 as SVGAGI. V trimming: 2 bases; J trimming: 8 bases; junction bases outside the gene matches: 3. The CDR3 has 14 residues. CDR3 region: CASSYGGQGYEQFF. The CDR3 region has the DNA TGTGCCAGCAGTTACGGGGGACAGGGGTATGAGCAGTTCTTC.